This T cell receptor (beta chain) was sequenced in a study of chemoradiotherapy in HPV16-positive cancers (dated by TCRdb to about 2022). About the study as a whole: Candidate HPV-specific T-cell clones and common TCR motifs were defined by functional T-cell assays performed on cells from two HPV16-positive patients. The candidate HPV-specific TCRs and motifs were then tracked in TCR repertoires from about 90 patients with HPV-related cancers. The study set out to ask whether T-cell immunity against the HPV oncoproteins E6 and E7 changes over the course of chemoradiotherapy and whether that immunity affects survival. What the work shows at the level of the full study, not this receptor alone: In HPV16-positive patients, expansion of HPV-responsive T cells during chemoradiotherapy was found to be associated with improved recurrence-free survival. Only a couple of HPV16-positive patients were used to derive the functional definition of HPV-specific T cells, and the survival association was reported for HPV16-positive patients. Expansion of candidate HPV-specific clones and E7-related TCR motifs was observed in the tumor microenvironment during treatment, whereas no such expansion was observed for non-HPV-specific T cells.

Libraries came from the immunoSEQ multiplex PCR assay. Not all clones reach the TCRdb copy of this immuneACCESS table, which keeps in-frame sequences only. Checked studies attribute under half of the gap to unresolved V genes and leave the rest unexplained. In all, the sample holds over 10,000 clones, and roughly 88% of those were seen once. The top ten clonotypes cover 4.5% to 6% of the sample. A note on this clone: It lacks a known antigen. Base qualities were left out, and no much larger clone turns up one base away.

Repertoires were sampled repeatedly over the course of chemoradiotherapy so that clonal expansion in the tumor microenvironment could be followed. Sequencing used blood, obtained from a patient who underwent chemoradiotherapy. The source is a human donor with HPV-associated anogenital cancer.

The nucleotide sequence reads TGTGCCAGCACAGTGAGCAGGGTGGCCGGGGAGCTGTTTTTT. Translated, this is CASTVSRVAGELFF. The chain joins TRBV6-6 to TRBJ2-2; the D gene is perhaps TRBD1, from 5 matching bases. From the cysteine through the phenylalanine, the CDR3 covers 14 amino acids. Kept here is only the CDR3 DNA, which spans 42 bases and is read in frame from base 1. Trimming removed 7 bases from V and 6 bases from J, leaving 15 bases between the germline ends. Taken from the germline V gene (reference sequence), the CDR1 and CDR2 loops are MNHNY and SVGAGI.